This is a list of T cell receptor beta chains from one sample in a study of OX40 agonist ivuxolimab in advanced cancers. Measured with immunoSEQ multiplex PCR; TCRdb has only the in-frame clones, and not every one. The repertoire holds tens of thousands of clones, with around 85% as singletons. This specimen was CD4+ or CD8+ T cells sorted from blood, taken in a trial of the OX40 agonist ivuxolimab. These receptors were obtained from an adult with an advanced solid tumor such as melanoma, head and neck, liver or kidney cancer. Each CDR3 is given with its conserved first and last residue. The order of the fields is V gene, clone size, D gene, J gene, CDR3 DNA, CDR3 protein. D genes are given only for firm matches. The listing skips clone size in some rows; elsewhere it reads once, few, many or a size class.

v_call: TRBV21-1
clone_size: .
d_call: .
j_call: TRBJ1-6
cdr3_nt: TGTGCCTTAGGGGTGCCTCACAAATTCACCCCTCACTTT
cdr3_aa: CALGVPHKFTPHF

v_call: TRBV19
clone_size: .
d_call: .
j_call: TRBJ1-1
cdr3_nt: TGTGCCAGTACCCTATCTCGGGGATCCAGGAACACTGAAGCTTTCTTT
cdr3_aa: CASTLSRGSRNTEAFF

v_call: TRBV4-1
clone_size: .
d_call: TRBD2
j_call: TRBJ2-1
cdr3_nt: TGCGCCAGCAGCCAAGAAACGGGGGGGTACAATGAGCAGTTCTTC
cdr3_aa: CASSQETGGYNEQFF

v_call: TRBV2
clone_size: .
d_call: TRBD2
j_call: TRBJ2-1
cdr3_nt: TGTGCCAGCATGAGGAGCGGGGGGGCTTCTGAGCAGTTCTTC
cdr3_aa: CASMRSGGASEQFF

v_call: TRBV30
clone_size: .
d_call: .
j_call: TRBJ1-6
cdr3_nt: TGTGCCTGGCAACCCCCGGGAGTTGGGCCCTATAATTCACCCCTCCACTTT
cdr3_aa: CAWQPPGVGPYNSPLHF

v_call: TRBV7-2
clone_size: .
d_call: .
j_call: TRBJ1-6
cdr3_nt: TGTGCCAGCAGCTGGACAGCCTATAATTCACCCCTCCACTTT
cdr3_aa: CASSWTAYNSPLHF

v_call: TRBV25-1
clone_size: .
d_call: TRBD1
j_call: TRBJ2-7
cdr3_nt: TGTGCCAGGTACCGGGACAGCTCCTACGAGCAGTACTTC
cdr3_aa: CARYRDSSYEQYF

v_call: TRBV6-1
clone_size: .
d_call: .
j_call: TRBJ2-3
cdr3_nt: TGTGCCAGCAGCGAACGGGGGCAAGAAGATACGCAGTATTTT
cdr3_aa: CASSERGQEDTQYF

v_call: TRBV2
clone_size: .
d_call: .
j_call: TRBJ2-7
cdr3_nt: TGTGCCAGCAGTGACGGGACAAGCTACGAGCAGTACTTC
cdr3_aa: CASSDGTSYEQYF

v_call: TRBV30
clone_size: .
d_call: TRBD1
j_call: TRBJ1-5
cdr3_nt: TGTGCCTGGGCCGACCGGGACAGGGGTCGTCAGCCCCAGCATTTT
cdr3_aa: CAWADRDRGRQPQHF

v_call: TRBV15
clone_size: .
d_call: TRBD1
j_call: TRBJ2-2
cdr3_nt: TGTGCCACCAGCAGAGAGACAGGGGGCGGCGGCGGGGAGCTGTTTTTT
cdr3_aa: CATSRETGGGGGELFF

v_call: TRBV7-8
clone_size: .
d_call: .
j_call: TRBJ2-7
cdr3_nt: TGTGCCAGCAGCCCAACCGGGACCCCGTCCTACGAGCAGTACTTC
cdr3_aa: CASSPTGTPSYEQYF

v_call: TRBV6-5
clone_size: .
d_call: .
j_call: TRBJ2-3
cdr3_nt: TGTGCCAGCAGGCATCGAGGGTCCACCACAGATACGCAGTATTTT
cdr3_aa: CASRHRGSTTDTQYF

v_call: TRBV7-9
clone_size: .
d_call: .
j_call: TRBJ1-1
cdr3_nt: TGTGCCAGCAGCTTAGGGCTTTCGAACACTGAAGCTTTCTTT
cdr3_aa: CASSLGLSNTEAFF

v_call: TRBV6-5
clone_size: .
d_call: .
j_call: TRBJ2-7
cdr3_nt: TGTGCCAGCAGTTACGGCGGGGCTCGTGGGGAGCAGTACTTC
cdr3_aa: CASSYGGARGEQYF

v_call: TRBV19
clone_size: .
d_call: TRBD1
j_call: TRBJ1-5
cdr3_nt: TGTGCCAGTAGTATAGGGACAGGGGAAAATCAGCCCCAGCATTTT
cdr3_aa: CASSIGTGENQPQHF

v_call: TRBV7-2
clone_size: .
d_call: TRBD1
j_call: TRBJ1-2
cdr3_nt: TGTGCCAGCACCGAGGACAGGCGATATGGCTACACCTTC
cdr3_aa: CASTEDRRYGYTF

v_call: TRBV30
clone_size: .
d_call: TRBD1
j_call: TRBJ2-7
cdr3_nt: TGTGCCTGGACCCCCCCCGGACAGGGGAAGAACGAGCAGTACTTC
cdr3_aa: CAWTPPGQGKNEQYF

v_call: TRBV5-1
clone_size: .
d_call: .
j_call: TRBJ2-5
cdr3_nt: TGCGCCAGCAGCTTGAAATACCAAGAGACCCAGTACTTC
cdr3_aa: CASSLKYQETQYF

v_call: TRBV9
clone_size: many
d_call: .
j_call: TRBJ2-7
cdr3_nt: TGTGCCAGCAGCTCTGGCCCTAGGCGGACGTACGAGCAGTACTTC
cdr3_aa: CASSSGPRRTYEQYF

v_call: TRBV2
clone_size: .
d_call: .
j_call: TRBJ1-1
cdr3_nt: TGTGCCAGCAGTGTATCTAAGACAAGAGGAGAGAACACTGAAGCTTTCTTT
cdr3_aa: CASSVSKTRGENTEAFF

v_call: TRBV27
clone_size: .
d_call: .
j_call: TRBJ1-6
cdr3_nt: TGTGCCAGCACCGGACAGATCTCGTTTGATTCACCCCTCCACTTT
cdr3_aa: CASTGQISFDSPLHF

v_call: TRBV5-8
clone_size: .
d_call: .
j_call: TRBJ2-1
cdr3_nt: TGTGCCAGCAGCTTGGGCGTAGCGGCTCGTAATGAGCAGTTCTTC
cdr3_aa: CASSLGVAARNEQFF

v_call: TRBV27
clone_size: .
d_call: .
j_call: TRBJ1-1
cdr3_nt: TGTGCCAGCAGTTTATCAGGCAGGGAAAAAGCTTTCTTT
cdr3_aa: CASSLSGREKAFF

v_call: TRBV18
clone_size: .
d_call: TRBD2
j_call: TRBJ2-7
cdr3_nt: TGTGCCAGCTCTCTCACTAGCGGGGGATACTACGAGCAGTACTTC
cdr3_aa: CASSLTSGGYYEQYF

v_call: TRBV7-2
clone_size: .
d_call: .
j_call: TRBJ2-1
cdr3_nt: TGTGCCAGCAGCCCAGGGGTATCATCCTACAATGAGCAGTTCTTC
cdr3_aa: CASSPGVSSYNEQFF

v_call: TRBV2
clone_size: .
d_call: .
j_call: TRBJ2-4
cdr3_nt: TGTGCCAGCAGCCCGGACAAGGACATTCAGTACTTC
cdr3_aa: CASSPDKDIQYF

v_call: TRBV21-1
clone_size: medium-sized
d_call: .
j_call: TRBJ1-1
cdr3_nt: TGTGCCAGCAGCCCCCATAACGGAGCTTTCTTT
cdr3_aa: CASSPHNGAFF

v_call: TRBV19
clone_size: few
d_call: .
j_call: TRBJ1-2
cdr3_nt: TGTGCCAGTAGTTATTGGCCCCCGAGAGGAGGAAGAGGCTACACCTTC
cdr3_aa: CASSYWPPRGGRGYTF

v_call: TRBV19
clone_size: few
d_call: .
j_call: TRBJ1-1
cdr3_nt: TGTGCCAGTACCTTAAGGGGCCGGCCGAACACTGAAGCTTTCTTT
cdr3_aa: CASTLRGRPNTEAFF

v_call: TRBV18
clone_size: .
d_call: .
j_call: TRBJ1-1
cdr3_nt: TGTGCCAGCTCACCACCGAGTTTAGGCACTGAAGCTTTCTTT
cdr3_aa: CASSPPSLGTEAFF

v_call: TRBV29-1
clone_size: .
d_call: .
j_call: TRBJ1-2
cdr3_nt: TGCAGCGTTGCGGCAGCCGCTAACTATGGCTACACCTTC
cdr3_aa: CSVAAAANYGYTF

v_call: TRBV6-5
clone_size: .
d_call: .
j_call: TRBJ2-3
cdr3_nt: TGTGCCAGCAGTTACCTAGGACAGCAAAGCACAGATACGCAGTATTTT
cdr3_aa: CASSYLGQQSTDTQYF

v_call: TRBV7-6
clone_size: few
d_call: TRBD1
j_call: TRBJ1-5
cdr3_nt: TGTGCCAGCAGCTGGGGACAGGGTGAACAGCCCCAGCATTTT
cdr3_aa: CASSWGQGEQPQHF

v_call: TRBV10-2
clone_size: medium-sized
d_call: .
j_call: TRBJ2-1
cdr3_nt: TGCGCCAGCAGTGATTTATTCGGGGGACACGCGCAGTTCTTC
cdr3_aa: CASSDLFGGHAQFF

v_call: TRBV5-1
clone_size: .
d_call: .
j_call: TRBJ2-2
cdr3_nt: TGCGCCAGCAGCTTGGAGCTAGTAAAGATCCCCGGTTTGTCCGGGGAGCTGTTTTTT
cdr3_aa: CASSLELVKIPGLSGELFF

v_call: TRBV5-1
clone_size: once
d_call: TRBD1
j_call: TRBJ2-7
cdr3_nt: TGCGCCAGCAGCACAAGCTTTCCGGGACAGGGTACGTACGAGCAGTACTTC
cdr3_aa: CASSTSFPGQGTYEQYF

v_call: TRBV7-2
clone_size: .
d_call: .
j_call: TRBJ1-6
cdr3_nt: TGTGCCAGCAGCAAGGGACAATATAATTCACCCCTCCACTTT
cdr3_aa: CASSKGQYNSPLHF

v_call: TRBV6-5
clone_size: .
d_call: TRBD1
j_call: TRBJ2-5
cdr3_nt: TGTGCCAGCAGTTACTCGAATCAGGGGGCGAGAGAGACCCAGTACTTC
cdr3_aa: CASSYSNQGARETQYF

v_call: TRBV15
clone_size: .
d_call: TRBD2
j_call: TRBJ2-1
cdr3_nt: TGTGCCACCAGCAGAGATATCGTGAGCGGGAGGGCCGGTGAGCAGTTCTTC
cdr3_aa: CATSRDIVSGRAGEQFF

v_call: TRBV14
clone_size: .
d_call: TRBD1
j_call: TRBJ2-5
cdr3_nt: TGTGCCAGCAGCTCTTACAGGGGATCCCTAAATGGAGAGACCCAGTACTTC
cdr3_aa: CASSSYRGSLNGETQYF

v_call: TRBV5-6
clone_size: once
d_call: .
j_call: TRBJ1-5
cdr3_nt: TGTGCCAGCAGCTTGCGGCGCTTAACAACAGTGGGAAATCAGCCCCAGCATTTT
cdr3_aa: CASSLRRLTTVGNQPQHF

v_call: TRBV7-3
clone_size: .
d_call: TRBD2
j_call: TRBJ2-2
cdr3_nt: TGTGCCAGCAGCCCCACGGGGGGGACCGGGGAGCTGTTTTTT
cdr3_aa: CASSPTGGTGELFF

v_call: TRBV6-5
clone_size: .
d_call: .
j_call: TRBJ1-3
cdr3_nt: TGTGCCAGCAGGCCCGACGGGTACTCTGGAAACACCATATATTTT
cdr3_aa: CASRPDGYSGNTIYF

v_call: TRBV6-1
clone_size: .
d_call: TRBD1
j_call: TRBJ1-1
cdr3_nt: TGTGCCAGCAGTACCACAGGGGGCTACACTGAAGCTTTCTTT
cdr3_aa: CASSTTGGYTEAFF

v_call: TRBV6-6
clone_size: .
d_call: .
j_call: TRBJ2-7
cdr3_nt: TGTGCCAGCAGTTATGTGTCAGGGAACGAGCAGTACTTC
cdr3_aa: CASSYVSGNEQYF

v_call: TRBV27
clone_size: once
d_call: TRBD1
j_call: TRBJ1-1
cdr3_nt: TGTGCCAGTGGGTCGGACAGGGTCACTGAAGCTTTCTTT
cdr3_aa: CASGSDRVTEAFF

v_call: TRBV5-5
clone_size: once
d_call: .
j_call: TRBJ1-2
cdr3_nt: TGTGCCAGCAGCCCCACAGGTGCTAACTATGGCTACACCTTC
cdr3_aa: CASSPTGANYGYTF

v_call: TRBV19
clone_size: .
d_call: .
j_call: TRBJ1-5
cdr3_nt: TGTGCCAGTAGTTGGGTAGCCCAGCCCCAGCATTTT
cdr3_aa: CASSWVAQPQHF

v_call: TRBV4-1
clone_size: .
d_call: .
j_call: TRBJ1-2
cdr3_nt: TGCGCCAGCAGCCAGGAGGCCAGCTACACCTTC
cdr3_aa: CASSQEASYTF

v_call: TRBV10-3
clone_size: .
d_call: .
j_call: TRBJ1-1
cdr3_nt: TGTGCCATCAGTGCAGCGGCAGGGGATTCGAACACTGAAGCTTTCTTT
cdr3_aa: CAISAAAGDSNTEAFF

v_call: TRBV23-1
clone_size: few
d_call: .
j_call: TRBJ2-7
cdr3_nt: TGCGCCAGCAGTCAATCGGGGGGGCGAAGCTACGAGCAGTACTTC
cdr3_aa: CASSQSGGRSYEQYF